The following is a TCR beta chain sequence with its context. What antigen it recognizes has not been identified. There are no base qualities to consult, and no much larger clone falls within one base. This sample is drawn from a study of early T cells in non-severe SARS-CoV-2 infection (dated by TCRdb to about 2021). General notes on the study: Because TCR sequencing was done on bulk RNA from unsorted whole blood, the alpha and beta chains could not be paired.

Trimming accounts for 4 bases at V and 5 bases at J, while the number of junction bases matched to no gene is 5. The germline V gene provides CDR1 SGHTA and CDR2 FQGNSA. The CDR3 measures 14 amino acids from cysteine to phenylalanine. The entry retains the CDR3 DNA only, 42 bases that are in frame from base 1. Study-level results and caveats: VDJdb matching was skewed toward anti-spike CD8 responses and likely underestimated virus-specific expansions, missing private and CD4 specificities.

A case-control design nested within a healthcare worker cohort in London, UK, was used, with weekly nasopharyngeal swab PCR tests and blood sampling performed. Healthcare workers were enrolled in the week of the UK lockdown, from 23 to 31 March 2020, and were followed every week for up to roughly 15 weeks. The protocol used for the library was 5' RACE. The data were produced on a NextSeq 500. In the TCR library protocol, unique molecular identifiers were attached to individual cDNA molecules to correct for PCR bias and sequencing error. Sequencing covered both TCR alpha and beta chains, and within each sample the abundances of alpha and beta sequences were tightly co-correlated. As for how the authors treated the data: Decombinator V4 was used to annotate the V gene, J gene and CDR3 of the TCR sequences. TCRs were defined as expanded if a significant change between any two time points was detected under a Poisson model with p below 0.0001. TCR abundances were normalised to the total number of TCRs sequenced in each sample and reported as counts per million. MAIT TCRs were defined by TRAV1-2 paired with TRAJ12, TRAJ20 or TRAJ33, and iNKT TCRs by TRAV10 paired with TRAJ18. A search of VDJdb, accessed on 1 November 2021, was run for TCRs annotated to CMV, EBV and SARS-CoV-2, with TCRs annotated for multiple antigens excluded. Clones were called with MiXCR by TCRdb after fastp trimmed the public reads at Q25, and only in-frame beta chains were retained. Rows are unified per CDR3 protein, each entry keeping the most common DNA and genes. TCRdb's processing, not the authors', yielded these V and J calls. The sample records some 67,000 distinct CDR3 sequences, more than 8% of which are singletons. The top ten clones comprise around a sixth of the sample.

The clonotype comes from an adult who was a healthcare worker with PCR-confirmed SARS-CoV-2 infection or an uninfected control (not recorded which). The chain links TRBV7-2 with TRBJ1-5; 7 bases in between match TRBD1. This material consisted of whole blood, taken at baseline. The DNA sequence is given as TGTGCCAGCAGCTCAAGACAGGGCCATCAGCCCCAGCATTTT. This yields the protein CASSSRQGHQPQHF.